A single sample gave rise to the 20 T cell receptor beta chains below, sequenced in a study of shared T cell receptors in the human thymus. Profiled with immunoSEQ multiplex PCR; TCRdb holds only in-frame clones, not every one. In the table there are about 540,000 clones, approximately 80% of which are singletons. The same sample was also studied in work on human thymus T cells.

The specimen was thymocytes. Receptor source: a boy younger than two with a congenital heart defect.

The gene calls are TRBV6-1 and TRBJ1-3; D possibly corresponds to TRBD1 (6 bases). The CDR3 sequence is 14 residues long. Trimming took off 1 base at V and 4 bases at J, with 8 bases between the two ends. Germline V CDR1 and CDR2: MNHNS, SASEGT. CDR3 sequence reads: CASSEGTGGNTIYF. Written as DNA, the CDR3 is TGTGCCAGCAGTGAAGGTACAGGGGGAAACACCATATATTTT.

The chain carries TRBV18 and TRBJ2-3; 7 bases agree with TRBD1. Germline CDR1 KGHSH, CDR2 LQKENI. The CDR3 spans 17 residues. V was clipped by 3 bases and J by 3 bases; unmatched bases: 12. The CDR3 DNA sequence: TGTGCCAGCTCACCCCTGTTAGGGGGCAGAAAAACAGATACGCAGTATTTT. This translates into CASSPLLGGRKTDTQYF. Supplemented by reference TRBV18 and TRBJ2-3, the full variable domain reads NAGVMQNPRHLVRRRGQEARLRCSPMKGHSHVYWYRQLPEEGLKFMVYLQKENIIDESGMPKERFSAEFPKEGPSILRIQQVVRGDSAAYFCASSPLLGGRKTDTQYFGPGTRLTVL.

The gene calls are TRBV5-4 and TRBJ2-1, with D possibly TRBD2 on 5 matching bases. Germline CDR1 and CDR2: SGHNT and YYREEE (reference sequence). This CDR3 is built from 14 residues. The V gene lost 4 bases and the J gene lost 6 bases, with 14 bases spanning the gap. CDR3 nucleotide sequence: TGTGCCAGCAGCCTGGATGGTCGGGGCAATGAGCAGTTCTTC. It encodes CASSLDGRGNEQFF.

The V and J genes are TRBV30 and TRBJ1-2; D might be TRBD1 (6 bases). The germline gives CDR1 GTSNPN, CDR2 SVGIG (reference sequence). Trimming left V 1 base short and J 4 bases short, with 10 bases between. The CDR3 length is 13 residues. This CDR3 is CAWSEGGGYGYTF. CDR3 nucleotide sequence: TGTGCCTGGAGTGAAGGGGGTGGCTATGGCTACACCTTC.

In this sample, this clone turned up once. The V call is TRBV14, the J call TRBJ1-5; possible D gene TRBD1, 5 bases. This CDR3 spans 15 amino acids. Germline-derived CDR1 and CDR2 are SGHDN and FVKESK. V was clipped by 1 base and J by 3 bases, with 10 bases between them. The CDR3 sequence: CASSQGGGPNQPQHF. CDR3 DNA sequence: TGTGCCAGCAGCCAAGGGGGCGGACCCAATCAGCCCCAGCATTTT.

This rearrangement joins TRBV4-3 to TRBJ2-7; 7 nucleotides align to TRBD2. There are 15 residues in the CDR3. V lost 4 bases and J lost 5; bases outside the gene matches: 11. Germline V gene data show CDR1 as LGHNA and CDR2 as YSLEER. CDR3 loop: CASSPRVGDYHEQYF. The CDR3 DNA follows: TGCGCCAGCAGCCCGAGGGTCGGGGACTATCACGAGCAGTACTTC.

In its sample, this clone was seen a few times. The rearrangement joins TRBV9 to TRBJ2-2; D is possibly TRBD1 (6 bases). The V end lost 4 bases, the J end lost 1 base, and 14 bases lay between the germline ends. From germline, CDR1 is SGDLS and CDR2 YYNGEE. The CDR3 length is 16 residues. CDR3 residues: CASSPGTPGNTGELFF. CDR3 nucleotides: TGTGCCAGCAGCCCCGGGACACCCGGGAACACCGGGGAGCTGTTTTTT. Filled out from reference TRBV9 and TRBJ2-2, the complete variable domain reads DSGVTQTPKHLITATGQRVTLRCSPRSGDLSVYWYQQSLDQGLQFLIQYYNGEERAKGNILERFSAQQFPDLHSELNLSSLELGDSALYFCASSPGTPGNTGELFFGEGSRLTVL.

The rearrangement uses TRBV5-1 and TRBJ2-3; 8 positions agree with TRBD2. CDR1 SGHRS and CDR2 YFSETQ come from the germline V gene. The trim removed 4 bases at V and 0 bases at J, leaving 4 bases unmatched. This CDR3 spans 15 amino acids. CDR3 protein: CASSPLAGSTDTQYF. Here the CDR3 DNA reads TGCGCCAGCAGCCCATTAGCGGGAAGCACAGATACGCAGTATTTT.

The rearrangement joins TRBV18 to TRBJ2-7, with 10 nucleotides matching TRBD1. CDR3 size: 14 residues. V was pared by 6 bases and J by 2 bases, with 4 bases of the junction left unmatched. Germline V lookup: CDR1 KGHSH, CDR2 LQKENI. The CDR3 loop reads CASSPGTGAYEQYF. As DNA, the CDR3 is TGTGCCAGCTCGCCCGGGACAGGGGCCTACGAGCAGTACTTC.

The V call is TRBV5-6, the J call TRBJ2-6, with 9 bases aligning to TRBD1. CDR3 length: 17 residues. V dropped 4 bases and J dropped 0; count of bases not matched to a gene: 5. Germline loops: CDR1 SGHDT, CDR2 YYEEEE. CDR3 sequence: CASSAWTGASGANVLTF. For the CDR3, the DNA is TGTGCCAGCAGCGCCTGGACAGGGGCCTCTGGGGCCAACGTCCTGACTTTC.

In this sample, this clone turned up once. The chain joins TRBV15 to TRBJ1-5, with no clear D. V dropped 0 bases and J dropped 0 bases, with 9 bases sitting between them. This CDR3 spans 16 amino acids. Germline V gene lookup returns CDR1 LNHNV and CDR2 YYDKDF (reference sequence). Here the CDR3 reads CATSRETSDSNQPQHF. The CDR3 nucleotides are TGTGCCACCAGCAGAGAAACCAGCGATAGCAATCAGCCCCAGCATTTT.

This rearrangement joins TRBV7-9 to TRBJ2-6; TRBD1 matches at 8 bases. The CDR3 contains 15 residues. V trimming: 5 bases; J trimming: 4 bases; junction bases outside the gene matches: 4. CDR1 is SEHNR, CDR2 FQNEAQ, per germline (reference sequence). CDR3 coding DNA: TGTGCCAGCAGCCGGACAGGGACCGGGGCCAACGTCCTGACTTTC. The encoded protein is CASSRTGTGANVLTF.

V usage is TRBV30 and J usage is TRBJ2-7; D is uncertain. V was clipped by 1 base and J by 0 bases, with 16 bases between them. CDR1 is GTSNPN, CDR2 SVGIG, per germline (reference sequence). The CDR3 has 16 amino acids. The CDR3 reads CAWSDPPALSSYEQYF. CDR3 coding DNA: TGTGCCTGGAGTGACCCCCCAGCGTTGAGCTCCTACGAGCAGTACTTC.

This sequence joins TRBV27 and TRBJ1-1, with 7 nucleotides matching TRBD1. The CDR3 is made up of 15 amino acids. CDR1 and CDR2 (germline): MNHEY, SMNVEV (reference sequence). V shed 6 bases, J shed 5 bases, and the junction held 12 bases outside the gene matches. CDR3 amino acids: CASRGTRGRSTEAFF. The CDR3 DNA reads TGTGCCAGCAGAGGGACAAGGGGGCGTAGTACTGAAGCTTTCTTT.

This rearrangement joins TRBV18 to TRBJ2-4, with 11 positions matching TRBD2. This CDR3 spans 17 amino acids. Trimming at V came to 4 bases and at J to 0 bases, leaving 5 bases not matched to a gene. Germline V gene sequence: CDR1 KGHSH, CDR2 LQKENI. CDR3 DNA sequence: TGTGCCAGCTCACTTAGCGGGAGGGCTAGAGCCAAAAACATTCAGTACTTC. The encoded protein is CASSLSGRARAKNIQYF.

The chain has TRBV6-5 and TRBJ1-1, with a possible D match to TRBD1 (5 bases). Germline-derived CDR1 and CDR2 are MNHEY and SVGAGI. Trimming stripped 6 bases from V and 2 bases from J, with 13 bases between. The length of the CDR3 is 14 residues. This CDR3 is CASRPTDFNTEAFF. CDR3 sequence (DNA): TGTGCCAGCAGACCGACAGATTTTAACACTGAAGCTTTCTTT.

This clone was counted once. The J gene is TRBJ2-7, the V gene TRBV29-1; 9 nucleotides line up with TRBD1. With 7 bases clipped from V and 5 bases from J, the junction kept 12 bases outside the gene matches. The V gene's germline CDR1 is SQVTM and CDR2 ANQGSEA. This CDR3 has 14 residues. CDR3 DNA: TGCAGCGCATCCCCCGGGACAGGGATGCACGAGCAGTACTTC. Translation gives CSASPGTGMHEQYF.

V is TRBV30 and J is TRBJ2-7; D may be TRBD2 (6 bases). The CDR3 runs to 14 residues. Germline V CDR1 and CDR2: GTSNPN, SVGIG (reference sequence). Trimming removed 2 bases at V and 0 bases at J, with 11 bases between. CDR3 coding DNA: TGTGCCTGGAGTCGGAGGGAGAGCTCCTACGAGCAGTACTTC. Residues: CAWSRRESSYEQYF.

V is TRBV6-4 and J is TRBJ2-1; 11 nucleotides line up with TRBD2. This CDR3 has 14 amino acids. CDR1 and CDR2 (germline): MRHNA, SNTAGT. J gave up 5 bases and V 9 bases, and 6 bases lay outside the gene matches. The CDR3: CASATSGMNNEQFF. Written as DNA, the CDR3 is TGTGCCAGTGCGACTAGCGGGATGAACAATGAGCAGTTCTTC.

The rearrangement uses TRBV29-1 and TRBJ2-7, with 10 bases identical to TRBD2. The germline CDR1 and CDR2 sequences are SQVTM and ANQGSEA. The CDR3 contains 17 residues. Unmatched junction bases numbered 19, after V lost 6 bases and J lost 5 bases. CDR3 amino acids: CSVQKRTSGLAANEQYF. CDR3 sequence (DNA): TGCAGCGTCCAAAAACGGACTAGCGGTCTTGCCGCCAACGAGCAGTACTTC.